The 23 T cell receptor beta chains reported below all come from one sample, sequenced in a study of blood T cell repertoires in COVID-19. Measured with immunoSEQ multiplex PCR; TCRdb has only the in-frame clones, and not every one. The table includes approximately 270,000 clones, roughly 85% detected once. Sequenced material: PBMCs or T cells enriched from blood (not recorded which). The origin of the receptors is a woman in her fifties or sixties who had recovered from COVID-19.

In this sample, this clone turned up once. The chain combines TRBV2 with TRBJ1-6; TRBD1 matches 9 bases. V lost 9 bases to trimming and J lost 7 bases; unmatched junction nucleotides: 7. The CDR3 length is 14 residues. Germline loops: CDR1 SNHLY, CDR2 FYNNEI. In nucleotides, the CDR3 is TGTGCCAGAGGGACAGGGACGAGGAATTCACCCCTCCACTTT. Protein product: CARGTGTRNSPLHF.

This chain uses TRBV28 with TRBJ1-5, with D possibly TRBD1 on 6 matching bases. Trimming stripped 2 bases from V and 7 bases from J, with 15 bases between. This CDR3 is built from 15 residues. From germline, CDR1 is MDHEN and CDR2 SYDVKM. In DNA form, the CDR3 reads TGTGCCAGCAGTTTACCCACAGGGAAAATCCAGCCCCAGCATTTT. This codes for CASSLPTGKIQPQHF.

Written as DNA, the CDR3 is TGCGCCAGCAGCTTGGCAGGTAGCGGGGTCTCCTACAATGAGCAGTTCTTC. Translating gives CASSLAGSGVSYNEQFF. The chain links TRBV5-1 to TRBJ2-1, with 8 bases that match TRBD2. Germline CDR1 is SGHRS and CDR2 is YFSETQ. J gave up 0 bases and V 0 bases, and 5 bases lay outside the gene matches. This CDR3 has 17 residues.

The V gene is TRBV27, the J gene TRBJ1-6, with 7 bases fitting TRBD1. V lost 5 bases and J lost 3; bases outside the gene matches: 16. In germline, CDR1 is MNHEY, CDR2 SMNVEV (reference sequence). This CDR3 is built from 19 residues. CDR3: CASSPRQGSVPFYNSPLHF. CDR3 DNA sequence: TGTGCCAGCAGTCCTCGACAGGGTTCTGTACCTTTCTATAATTCACCCCTCCACTTT.

This chain connects TRBV5-1 to TRBJ2-1; TRBD2 is a possible D gene (5 bases). V was cut by 5 bases and J by 7 bases, with 13 bases left in between. Germline V lookup: CDR1 SGHRS, CDR2 YFSETQ. The CDR3 extends over 13 amino acids. CDR3 coding DNA: TGCGCCAGCAGTTCGAGGACTGCTAATGAGCAGTTCTTC. Translated: CASSSRTANEQFF.

This clone has a single count. The V call is TRBV15, the J call TRBJ1-4; D is undetermined. The germline V gene has CDR1 LNHNV and CDR2 YYDKDF (reference sequence). Trimming removed 6 bases at V and 4 bases at J, with 18 bases between. This CDR3 region has 16 residues. The CDR3 loop is CATSPAIPRFNEKLFF. CDR3 coding DNA: TGTGCCACCAGTCCGGCAATACCCAGGTTTAATGAAAAACTGTTTTTT.

The chain carries TRBV29-1 and TRBJ2-1; 10 positions agree with TRBD1. The CDR3 is 16 residues long. Germline CDR1 SQVTM, CDR2 ANQGSEA. With V trimmed by 3 bases and J by 1 base, 6 bases remained unmatched. As DNA, the CDR3 is TGCAGCGTTGACCCCGGGACAGGGGAATCCTACAATGAGCAGTTCTTC. This gives the protein CSVDPGTGESYNEQFF.

The chain employs TRBV14 and TRBJ2-7; TRBD1 matches at 7 bases. Trimming took 4 bases from V and 6 from J; bases not matched to a gene: 9. CDR1 and CDR2 (germline): SGHDN, FVKESK. This CDR3 region has 14 residues. CDR3 nucleotide sequence: TGTGCCAGCAGCCCGACAGGGAAATTGGGCGAGCAGTACTTC. Protein sequence: CASSPTGKLGEQYF.

This clone was counted a single time. The rearrangement links TRBV24-1 to TRBJ2-3; TRBD1 is a possible D gene (5 bases). The germline V and J ends were trimmed by 3 bases and 9 bases, with 15 bases remaining between them. This CDR3 comprises 14 residues. Looked up from germline, CDR1 is KGHDR and CDR2 is SFDVKD. The CDR3 nucleotides are TGTGCCACCAGTGATGCCGGCAGGGAAGAGACGCAGTATTTT. Translated: CATSDAGREETQYF.

The gene calls are TRBV30 and TRBJ1-1; D is unresolved. From germline, CDR1 is GTSNPN and CDR2 SVGIG (reference sequence). The CDR3 is made up of 12 amino acids. The V and J ends lost 1 base and 2 bases respectively, with 5 bases between them. The CDR3 loop reads CAWSAGNTEAFF. CDR3 DNA: TGTGCCTGGAGTGCGGGTAACACTGAAGCTTTCTTT.

V gene TRBV5-8 combines with J gene TRBJ2-7; TRBD1 might be the D (6 bases). V shed 2 bases and J shed 6 bases, with 9 bases lying between them. The germline V gene encodes CDR1 SGHTS and CDR2 YDEGEE. CDR3 length: 12 amino acids. As DNA, the CDR3 is TGTGCCAGCAGCTTACAGGGATCCGAGCAGTACTTC. Residues: CASSLQGSEQYF.

This clone was found a few times. The chain combines TRBV15 with TRBJ1-5; TRBD1 is a possible D gene (5 bases). Trimming removed 1 base from V and 7 bases from J, with 14 bases in between. Germline assignment: CDR1 LNHNV and CDR2 YYDKDF (reference sequence). The CDR3 sequence is 15 residues long. CDR3 region: CATSRGSGPGQPQHF. The CDR3 bases are TGTGCCACCAGCAGAGGATCAGGGCCAGGACAGCCCCAGCATTTT.

This sequence joins TRBV5-4 and TRBJ2-7; D gene uncertain. V was pared by 3 bases and J by 4 bases, with 8 bases between. CDR1 is SGHNT and CDR2 is YYREEE in the germline V gene (reference sequence). The CDR3 sequence is 12 residues long. CDR3 sequence (DNA): TGTGCCAGCAGCTCTCCACAGTACGAGCAGTACTTC. Translated: CASSSPQYEQYF.

To note about this clone: This sample also contains other DNA sequences that code for the same CDR3. The chain uses TRBV28 and TRBJ1-2; weak D call: TRBD1 (6 bases). CDR1 and CDR2 (germline): MDHEN, SYDVKM. Trimming removed 3 bases from V and 7 bases from J, with 12 bases in between. This CDR3 is built from 13 residues. CDR3 sequence: CASSFTGYGGYTF. CDR3 bases: TGTGCCAGCAGTTTTACAGGGTACGGTGGCTACACCTTC.

The gene calls are TRBV2 and TRBJ1-4; 10 nucleotides match TRBD1. The length of the CDR3 is 14 residues. CDR1 is SNHLY, CDR2 FYNNEI, per germline. The ends lost 4 bases at V and 7 bases at J; junction bases unmatched: 3. CDR3 DNA sequence: TGTGCCAGCAGTGGGGACAGGGGATCTGAAAAACTGTTTTTT. Its translation is CASSGDRGSEKLFF.

The chain uses TRBV21-1 and TRBJ1-2. TRBV21-1 is flagged as a pseudogene. This CDR3 is 15 amino acids long. The CDR3 here is CASYQKQGGNYGYTF. CDR3 nucleotide sequence: TGTGCCAGCTACCAAAAGCAGGGAGGTAACTATGGCTACACCTTC.

V gene TRBV6-5 combines with J gene TRBJ1-6; 11 nucleotides line up with TRBD1. Per the germline V gene, CDR1 is MNHEY and CDR2 is SVGAGI. V was clipped by 9 bases and J by 9 bases; unmatched bases: 4. CDR3 size: 13 residues. The CDR3 protein is CARTGTGGSPLHF. CDR3 nucleotide sequence: TGTGCCAGAACCGGGACAGGGGGTTCACCCCTCCACTTT.

This clone was seen once. The rearrangement links TRBV18 to TRBJ2-4, with D possibly TRBD2 on 6 matching bases. The ends were cut back, 6 bases at V and 5 bases at J, with 20 bases in the middle. This CDR3 is built from 16 residues. Germline V gives CDR1 KGHSH, CDR2 LQKENI. CDR3 sequence (DNA): TGTGCCAGCTCCTCAACTTGGGGGGAAACGGAAAACATTCAGTACTTC. It specifies CASSSTWGETENIQYF.

The chain links TRBV5-1 to TRBJ2-5, with D tentatively TRBD2 (6 bases). V gave up 0 bases and J gave up 3 bases, with 18 bases separating them. The CDR3 is made up of 17 amino acids. The V gene's germline CDR1 is SGHRS and CDR2 YFSETQ. The CDR3 loop reads CASSLDPPGLQKETQYF. The CDR3 DNA sequence: TGCGCCAGCAGCTTGGACCCCCCCGGACTACAAAAAGAGACCCAGTACTTC.

The genes are TRBV28 and TRBJ2-7, with a tentative D call TRBD2 (6 bases). In germline, CDR1 is MDHEN, CDR2 SYDVKM. The V end was cut by 2 bases, the J end by 6 bases, with 11 bases between. This CDR3 has 13 amino acids. This CDR3 reads CASSLIGEAEQYF. CDR3 coding DNA: TGTGCCAGCAGTTTAATAGGGGAGGCCGAGCAGTACTTC.

In this sample, this clone turned up once. The rearrangement links TRBV27 to TRBJ2-3; TRBD2 agrees at 10 bases. Germline loops: CDR1 MNHEY, CDR2 SMNVEV (reference sequence). The CDR3 runs 15 residues. V lost 4 bases and J lost 4; bases outside the gene matches: 5. CDR3 sequence (DNA): TGTGCCAGCAGTTCTCTAGCGGGAGATCCAGATACGCAGTATTTT. Its translation is CASSSLAGDPDTQYF.

This chain connects TRBV4-1 to TRBJ2-1, with D possibly TRBD2 on 6 matching bases. This CDR3 has 16 residues. Trimming cost V 0 bases and J 5 bases, with 14 bases left between them. Germline V gene sequence: CDR1 MGHRA, CDR2 YSYEKL. The CDR3 nucleotides read TGCGCCAGCAGCCAAGAAGGAGGCGGGACCCACAATGAGCAGTTCTTC. Protein: CASSQEGGGTHNEQFF.

The chain combines TRBV24-1 with TRBJ1-5; a weak D match, TRBD1 (5 bases). V was shortened by 3 bases and J by 3 bases, with 8 bases between the two germline ends. CDR1 and CDR2 from the germline V gene are KGHDR and SFDVKD. The CDR3 sequence is 14 residues long. CDR3 in DNA: TGTGCCACCAGTGATCTACAGGCCAATCAGCCCCAGCATTTT. Its protein product is CATSDLQANQPQHF.